The present T cell receptor (beta chain) was sequenced within a study of cytomegalovirus exposure and HLA in healthy donors. Study results and caveats: An analysis was carried out at a later point. It showed that HLA-associated TCR beta chains were more clonally expanded than equally common non-associated chains. Some public TCRs appeared in many individuals, while most sequences were rare. Prediction of most subjects' HLA-A and HLA-B alleles by TCR beta sequences was reportedly accurate. Highly shared sequence variants in one cluster were likely a sequencing artifact.

Worth noting for this clone: What it recognizes is unknown.

The PCR was carried out with 60 Vbeta primers and 13 Jbeta primers. The method was immunoSEQ multiplex PCR; TCRdb's version includes in-frame clones alone and lacks a portion of them. The sample includes some 150,000 clones, roughly 60% of them seen just once. V was cut by 4 bases and J by 11 bases, with 20 bases left in between. The CDR3 spans 14 residues. The germline CDR1 and CDR2 sequences are SNHLY and FYNNEI. The receptor's source is a woman between 40 and 50 years old in good health and CMV-seronegative. The J gene is TRBJ2-5, the V gene TRBV2, with D unclear. Sequencing input: PBMCs. This CDR3 is CASSAERLASEQYF. The CDR3, as DNA: TGTGCCAGCAGTGCTGAGAGACTCGCCTCTGAGCAGTACTTC.